This TCR beta chain was documented in a study of blood T cell repertoires in COVID-19. Study overall: Samples came from the United States, Italy and Spain, spanning acute and convalescent COVID-19.

Living in under 30 US areas, the participants were between about 18 and 100 years of age. Grouping used clinical history reported by participants in a survey and questionnaire. The table came from immunoSEQ multiplex PCR; TCRdb's copy has only in-frame clones and leaves some out. The sample lists 350,000 to 450,000 clones, 91% occurring once. The source is a woman between 40 and 55 years old who had been exposed to COVID-19. Sequencing input: PBMCs or T cells enriched from blood (not recorded which).

The CDR3: CASSVVGGATFF. For the CDR3, the DNA is TGTGCCAGCAGCGTAGTTGGGGGGGCGACTTTCTTT. The rearrangement joins TRBV9 to TRBJ1-1; D perhaps matches TRBD1 (6 bases). Germline CDR1 is SGDLS and CDR2 is YYNGEE. The V end was cut by 0 bases, the J end by 12 bases, with 12 bases between. The CDR3 has 12 amino acids.